This is a list of T cell receptor beta chains from one sample in a study of breast tumors, draining lymph nodes, adjacent tissues. TCRdb analysed the multiplex PCR reads with MiXCR anew, one entry per CDR3 protein. The sample holds under 250,000 distinct CDR3 sequences, approximately 31% seen once. The source material was axillary lymph node tissue. Receptors originate from a female donor with breast cancer. Some clones in this sample may be carry-over from other donors' samples. Both conserved end residues are part of each CDR3. D genes are given only for firm matches. The size of a clone is reported for some rows only, either as once, few or many, or as a class for expanded clones.

TRBV7-9,NA,TRBD2,TRBJ2-7,16,TGTGCCAGCAGCTCCGAAGACTGGCGGGAGGGGTACGAGAAGTATTTC,CASSSEDWREGYEKYF
TRBV18,few,NA,TRBJ2-1,15,TGTGCCAGCTCACCAAAGGAGACGGAACACAATGAGCAGTTCTTC,CASSPKETEHNEQFF
TRBV7-8,many,NA,TRBJ2-5,15,TGTGCCAGCAGCTTAGGTGTAGAGTTCCAAGAGACCCAGTACTTC,CASSLGVEFQETQYF
TRBV5-1,many,TRBD2,TRBJ2-7,16,TGCGCCAGCAGCTTAAGGCTAGCGGCCCTTGGGTCCGAGCAGTACTTC,CASSLRLAALGSEQYF
TRBV2,many,NA,TRBJ2-1,11,TGTGCCAGCAGTGAGTTCCGAGAGCAGTTCTTC,CASSEFREQFF
TRBV19,few,TRBD1,TRBJ1-1,13,TGTGCCAGTAGTAGAGACAGGGGTACTGAAGCTTTCTTT,CASSRDRGTEAFF
TRBV10-1,NA,TRBD2,TRBJ2-1,17,TGCGCCAGCAGTGAGGCAGGTACTAGCGGACCCTACATTGAGCAGTTCTTC,CASSEAGTSGPYIEQFF
TRBV7-2,NA,NA,TRBJ2-1,15,TGTGCCAGCAGCTTAGTGATTGGGGTCGGGTATGAGCAGTTCTTC,CASSLVIGVGYEQFF
TRBV12-3/TRBV12-4,NA,NA,TRBJ1-5,14,TGTGCCAGCAGACCGAGGACCGGCAATCAGCCCCAGCATTTT,CASRPRTGNQPQHF
TRBV7-2,many,TRBD2,TRBJ2-7,15,TGTGCCAGCAGCTTAGGGACTAGCGGAACCTACGAGCAGTACTTC,CASSLGTSGTYEQYF
TRBV10-3,many,NA,TRBJ2-5,15,TGTGCCATCAGTGGAGCAGCGGTAGACCAAGAGACCCAGTACTTC,CAISGAAVDQETQYF
TRBV20-1,NA,NA,TRBJ2-3,15,TGCGGTGCTAGGGGGGGCTGGTTAGGTGCAGATACGCAGTATTTT,CGARGGWLGADTQYF
TRBV7-2,NA,TRBD1,TRBJ1-6,13,TGTGCCAGCAGCGGGAGGGACAGGGGTGCCCTCCACTTT,CASSGRDRGALHF
TRBV24-1,many,TRBD2,TRBJ2-3,16,TGTGCCACCAGTGACTCTACTAGCGGGAGGGGAGATACGCAGTATTTT,CATSDSTSGRGDTQYF
TRBV9,many,TRBD2,TRBJ2-5,18,TGTGCCAGCAGCGTAGGAGGTACTAGCGGGAGGTTCCAAGAGACCCAGTACTTC,CASSVGGTSGRFQETQYF
TRBV11-3,many,NA,TRBJ2-1,13,TGTGCCAGCAGCTTTGGCCCTGTGGATGAGCAGTTCTTC,CASSFGPVDEQFF
TRBV19,many,NA,TRBJ2-1,15,TGTGCCAGTAGCAAACAGAAGAACGCGTACAATGAGCAGTTCTTC,CASSKQKNAYNEQFF
TRBV5-6,NA,NA,TRBJ1-2,16,TGTGCCAGCAGCTCCGGGACTCAACTCTCTAACTATGGCTACACCTTC,CASSSGTQLSNYGYTF
TRBV15,NA,NA,TRBJ2-7,14,TGTGCCACCAGCAGAGAAGCGGCCTCCTACGAGCAGTACTTC,CATSREAASYEQYF
TRBV7-9,once,TRBD2,TRBJ2-7,14,TGTGCCAGCAATGGGGGGGGAGAGGCGGGAGAGCAGTACTTC,CASNGGGEAGEQYF
TRBV20-1,many,TRBD2,TRBJ2-2,16,TGCAGTGCTAGAGATCGCCTAGCGGGAGCCACCGGGGAGCTGTTTTTT,CSARDRLAGATGELFF
TRBV30,many,NA,TRBJ2-5,15,TGTGCCTGGAACCCCTGGGGCAGGGGAAAGGCGGGAGAGTACTTC,CAWNPWGRGKAGEYF
TRBV19,few,NA,TRBJ1-1,16,TGTGCCAGTAGTATAGTAGGGGGTATAATGAACACTGAAGCTTTCTTT,CASSIVGGIMNTEAFF
TRBV19,many,NA,TRBJ2-7,14,TGTGCCAGTAGTATTCCGGGCTCCTACTACGAGCAGTACTTC,CASSIPGSYYEQYF
TRBV4-1,many,NA,TRBJ2-1,16,TGCGCCAGCAGCCAAGAAACGGGCCCGCCCAGGAATGAGCAGTTCTTC,CASSQETGPPRNEQFF
TRBV5-1,many,NA,TRBJ1-2,13,TGCGCCAGCAGCCCCCCGGGGATCTATGGCTACACCTTC,CASSPPGIYGYTF
TRBV3-1,many,NA,TRBJ1-2,14,TGTGCCAGCAGCCAAGGATCATCGGACTATGGCTACACCTTC,CASSQGSSDYGYTF